These 14 T cell receptor beta chains were sequenced from one sample in a study of T-cell reconstitution after alpha-beta-depleted transplantation in children. A library of TCRbeta sequences, prepared with unique molecular identifiers, was generated. TCRdb reanalysed the PCR reads using MiXCR and keeps one entry per CDR3 protein. The table lists 450,000 to 600,000 distinct CDR3 sequences, about 33% of them singletons. Sequencing used PBMCs from the stem cell graft donor, obtained from the stem cell graft. Receptor source: a human donor who donated a stem cell graft to a child with aplastic anemia.

The genes are TRBV11-2 and TRBJ2-3; TRBD2 is a possible D gene (7 bases). Per the germline V gene, CDR1 is SGHAT and CDR2 is FQNNGV. Trimming pared 4 bases from V and 5 bases from J, leaving 16 bases between. The CDR3 length is 15 residues. In DNA, the CDR3 is TGTGCCAGCAGCTCCTTTCGGGGGGCAGGAGATACGCAGTATTTT. This gives the protein CASSSFRGAGDTQYF. The full variable domain, with the rest looked up from reference TRBV11-2 and TRBJ2-3, is EAGVAQSPRYKIIEKRQSVAFWCNPISGHATLYWYQQILGQGPKLLIQFQNNGVVDDSQLPKDRFSAERLKGVDSTLKIQPAKLEDSAVYLCASSSFRGAGDTQYFGPGTRLTVL.

This sequence joins TRBV7-1 and TRBJ1-1; 8 bases align to TRBD1. TRBV7-1 is treated as an ORF (open reading frame) with a function not yet certain. CDR3 length equals 14 residues. V trimming: 8 bases; J trimming: 5 bases; junction bases outside the gene matches: 10. CDR3 sequence (DNA): TGTGCCAGCCGCAGACAGGGGAGGGGGACTGAAGCTTTCTTT. Translated, it gives CASRRQGRGTEAFF.

V usage is TRBV30 and J usage is TRBJ2-5; 8 nucleotides line up with TRBD2. This CDR3 contains 15 residues. The J segment lost 7 bases and the V segment lost 6 bases, leaving 16 bases of the junction unmatched. Per germline, CDR1 GTSNPN and CDR2 SVGIG (reference sequence). CDR3 protein: CACVVASGSRGTQYF. CDR3 coding DNA: TGTGCCTGTGTAGTCGCTAGCGGGTCGAGGGGGACCCAGTACTTC. Drawing the rest from reference TRBV30 and TRBJ2-5, the complete variable domain is SQTIHQWPATLVQPVGSPLSLECTVEGTSNPNLYWYRQAAGRGLQLLFYSVGIGQISSEVPQNLSASRPQDRQFILSSKKLLLSDSGFYLCACVVASGSRGTQYFGPGTRLLVL.

This clonotype has just a few counts. The rearrangement joins TRBV20-1 to TRBJ1-5; perhaps TRBD1 as D (6 bases). Germline V lookup: CDR1 DFQATT, CDR2 SNEGSKA (reference sequence). Trimming stripped 6 bases from V and 2 bases from J, with 17 bases between. The CDR3 is 15 residues long. The CDR3 is CSARSGGGGNQPQHF. The CDR3 region has the DNA TGCAGTGCCAGATCCGGGGGCGGAGGCAATCAGCCCCAGCATTTT.

The chain combines TRBV5-4 with TRBJ2-1; D possibly uses TRBD1 or TRBD2 (5 bases each). This CDR3 spans 13 amino acids. The germline V gene encodes CDR1 SGHNT and CDR2 YYREEE (reference sequence). Trimming took off 7 bases at V and 6 bases at J, with 14 bases between the two ends. CDR3 DNA: TGTGCCAGCGCTGGGTGGGACGGCAATGAGCAGTTCTTC. It is translated as CASAGWDGNEQFF.

This sequence joins TRBV29-1 and TRBJ2-1, with TRBD2 as a possible D gene (5 bases). The CDR3 is made up of 11 amino acids. CDR1 is SQVTM, CDR2 ANQGSEA, per germline. V gave up 7 bases and J gave up 6 bases, with 10 bases separating them. CDR3 DNA: TGCAGCGGACTATATGGCAATGAGCAGTTCTTC. Its protein is CSGLYGNEQFF.

The chain recombines TRBV29-1 with TRBJ2-3; D gene ambiguous. CDR3 length: 12 residues. Trimming removed 3 bases at V and 4 bases at J, with 8 bases between. Germline V gene data show CDR1 as SQVTM and CDR2 as ANQGSEA. The DNA for the CDR3 is TGCAGCGTTGAGCGTACCGCAGATACGCAGTATTTT. It translates to CSVERTADTQYF.

This clonotype was seen a handful of times. This sequence joins TRBV29-1 and TRBJ2-6, with a weak D call TRBD2 (7 bases). The V end lost 6 bases, the J end lost 2 bases, and 17 bases lay between the germline ends. This CDR3 contains 16 residues. The germline V gene has CDR1 SQVTM and CDR2 ANQGSEA. The CDR3, as DNA: TGCAGCGTCCAAGGGGAGGGGGTCACTGGGGCCAACGTCCTGACTTTC. It is translated as CSVQGEGVTGANVLTF.

The chain recombines TRBV12-3 or TRBV12-4 with TRBJ1-1; D not resolved. V gave up 1 base and J gave up 13 bases, with 22 bases separating them. The CDR3 is 15 residues long. CDR3 region: CASSLGRVLDRRNFF. In DNA, the CDR3 is TGTGCCAGCAGTTTAGGCCGGGTGCTGGATCGACGAAATTTCTTT.

This chain joins TRBV29-1 and TRBJ1-5, with D possibly TRBD1 on 6 matching bases. Germline V lookup: CDR1 SQVTM, CDR2 ANQGSEA. The V and J ends lost 7 bases and 7 bases respectively, with 17 bases between them. The CDR3 consists of 13 residues. This chain's CDR3 is CSAIVGARQPQHF. CDR3 sequence (DNA): TGCAGCGCCATCGTGGGGGCACGACAGCCCCAGCATTTT. Full variable domain (outside the CDR3, taken from reference TRBV29-1 and TRBJ1-5): SAVISQKPSRDICQRGTSLTIQCQVDSQVTMMFWYRQQPGQSLTLIATANQGSEATYESGFVIDKFPISRPNLTFSTLTVSNMSPEDSSIYLCSAIVGARQPQHFGDGTRLSIL.

This clonotype was seen a handful of times. The gene calls are TRBV12-3 or TRBV12-4 and TRBJ1-1; 7 nucleotides align to TRBD1. J gave up 5 bases and V 0 bases, and 6 bases lay outside the gene matches. This CDR3 has 15 amino acids. The CDR3, as DNA: TGTGCCAGCAGTTTAGCTACAGGGGCGAGGACTGAAGCTTTCTTT. Translation: CASSLATGARTEAFF.

This clonotype showed up just a few times. The rearrangement links TRBV25-1 to TRBJ1-2; D gene unclear. There are 14 residues in the CDR3. Germline lookup yields CDR1 MGHDK and CDR2 SYGVNS. The ends were cut back, 2 bases at V and 6 bases at J, with 13 bases in the middle. DNA of the CDR3: TGTGCCAGCAGTGAAGGACGTGGCAGTCATGGCTACACCTTC. Protein: CASSEGRGSHGYTF.

In this sample, this clonotype turned up a few times. The V and J genes are TRBV12-3 or TRBV12-4 and TRBJ1-1; D gene unclear. V was pared by 2 bases and J by 7 bases, with 11 bases between. The CDR3 contains 13 residues. CDR3 DNA: TGTGCCAGCAGTTTAATTGGCGGGGTTGAAGCTTTCTTT. Protein: CASSLIGGVEAFF.

This clonotype appeared a single time. The chain has TRBV29-1 and TRBJ2-1, with a tentative D call TRBD2 (5 bases). The CDR3 runs 12 residues. The germline V gene encodes CDR1 SQVTM and CDR2 ANQGSEA. Trimming pared 1 base from V and 6 bases from J, leaving 7 bases between. The CDR3 loop is CSVEASPNEQFF. Written as DNA, the CDR3 is TGCAGCGTTGAAGCTAGCCCCAATGAGCAGTTCTTC.